The 5 T cell receptor beta chains reported below all come from one sample, sequenced in a study of blood T cells in healthy people across ages. A J-beta primer mix and a sample-barcoded 5' primer were used in a second PCR of about 7 to 12 cycles. TCRdb reprocessed the 5' RACE reads via MiXCR and lists one record per CDR3 protein. The sample gives hundreds of thousands of distinct CDR3 sequences, approximately 60% of which show up once; about 26% is in the top ten. Sample: blood. The source of these receptors is a man aged 40-50 years in good health.

In this sample, this clonotype turned up a few times. This chain links TRBV11-3 with TRBJ2-3; no clear D. CDR1 and CDR2 (germline): SGHNT, YENEEA. Trimming took off 5 bases at V and 5 bases at J, with 8 bases between the two ends. The CDR3 is 12 residues long. The DNA of the CDR3 is TGTGCCAGCAGCCAAAAGAGAGATACGCAGTATTTT. Translation: CASSQKRDTQYF.

This clonotype was recorded a few times. The V call is TRBV29-1, the J call TRBJ1-2, with D perhaps matching TRBD1 (5 bases). The germline V gene has CDR1 SQVTM and CDR2 ANQGSEA. V was trimmed by 5 bases and J by 2 bases, leaving 15 bases between them. CDR3 length: 14 residues. CDR3 DNA sequence: TGCAGCGTTATACAGGACCGGGGCAACTATGGCTACACCTTC. As protein: CSVIQDRGNYGYTF.

The rearrangement joins TRBV12-3 or TRBV12-4 to TRBJ2-3; D unclear. V was trimmed by 6 bases and J by 4 bases, leaving 14 bases between them. This CDR3 has 14 amino acids. The CDR3 region is CASRPDFGADTQYF. CDR3 in DNA: TGTGCCAGCAGGCCAGATTTCGGCGCAGATACGCAGTATTTT.

The chain employs TRBV27 and TRBJ1-5, with unresolved D. The germline V gene encodes CDR1 MNHEY and CDR2 SMNVEV (reference sequence). The CDR3 covers 13 residues. The ends were cut back, 4 bases at V and 15 bases at J, with 19 bases in the middle. CDR3 DNA sequence: TGTGCCAGCAGTTCACTTATCTCCCTGCCACCGCATTTT. This encodes CASSSLISLPPHF.

This clonotype was counted only a few times. This chain links TRBV29-1 with TRBJ2-3, with TRBD1 matching 9 bases. Germline CDR1 is SQVTM and CDR2 is ANQGSEA. After removal of 6 bases from V and 0 bases from J, the junction contained 7 bases not matched to a gene. The length of the CDR3 is 15 residues. The CDR3 here is CSVRGQGRSTDTQYF. The CDR3 DNA follows: TGCAGCGTCCGTGGACAGGGGCGGAGCACAGATACGCAGTATTTT.